This TCR beta chain stems from a study of blood T cell repertoires in COVID-19. Whole-study context: Samples taken during acute and convalescent COVID-19 were collected in the United States, Italy and Spain.

Per the study methods: Quantification of nucleated cells was approximated via reference gene primer amplification. Data came from immunoSEQ multiplex PCR; TCRdb stores just in-frame clones and leaves some out. That table is the source of V, J and clone size, and D and trimming were worked out from the DNA. The sample carries 40,000 or so clones, 75% to 90% recorded once. This clone has only one observation. Germline CDR1 is LGHNA and CDR2 is YSLEER. The CDR3 runs 14 residues. The V end was cut by 1 base, the J end by 4 bases, with 10 bases between. Sequences were obtained from peripheral blood. J is TRBJ1-1 and V is TRBV4-3; D is possibly TRBD1 (5 bases). The sequence came from a man between 60 and 75 years old with acute or convalescent COVID-19. The CDR3 DNA reads TGCGCCAGCAGCCAAGCGCAGGGAGGCACTGAAGCTTTCTTT. Translating gives CASSQAQGGTEAFF.